The 4 T cell receptor beta chains listed next were all sequenced from one sample in a study of blood T cell repertoires in COVID-19. Profiled with immunoSEQ multiplex PCR; TCRdb holds only in-frame clones, not every one. This table holds around 200,000 clones, around four fifths found once. The sequenced sample was peripheral blood. The receptor set was obtained from a man in his fifties with active or convalescent COVID-19.

There are a few counts of this clone. CDR3: CASSPTEGINEQFF. In DNA, the CDR3 is TGTGCCAGCAGTCCAACTGAGGGTATCAATGAGCAGTTCTTC. The V and J genes are TRBV2 and TRBJ2-1, with D possibly matching TRBD2 (5 bases). V lost 5 bases, J lost 6 bases, and 14 bases lay in between. Germline V lookup: CDR1 SNHLY, CDR2 FYNNEI. This CDR3 region has 14 residues.

This clone is a singleton in its sample. The gene calls are TRBV12-3 or TRBV12-4 and TRBJ1-4; a weak D match, TRBD1 (6 bases). The CDR3 is 13 amino acids. The germline V and J ends were trimmed by 4 bases and 7 bases, with 10 bases remaining between them. CDR3 region: CASSWGQAEKLFF. CDR3 nucleotides: TGTGCCAGCAGTTGGGGGCAGGCTGAAAAACTGTTTTTT.

The chain links TRBV4-1 to TRBJ1-1; D is uncertain. Germline values: CDR1 MGHRA, CDR2 YSYEKL. The CDR3 sequence is 15 residues long. The V gene lost 0 bases and the J gene lost 0 bases, with 8 bases spanning the gap. The CDR3 nucleotides read TGCGCCAGCAGCCAAGAACAGCTTATGAACACTGAAGCTTTCTTT. Translated: CASSQEQLMNTEAFF.

The chain carries TRBV3-1 (or the pseudogene TRBV3-2) and TRBJ2-1; no firm D call. Germline-derived CDR1 and CDR2 are LGHDT and YNNKEL (reference sequence). This CDR3 region has 16 residues. Trimming shortened V by 0 bases and J by 3 bases, and 12 bases separated the two germline ends. The CDR3 DNA reads TGTGCCAGCAGCCAAGAGATAAGGAGAGTCTACAATGAGCAGTTCTTC. Amino acids: CASSQEIRRVYNEQFF.